The clone carrying this TCR beta chain showed up many times. The CDR3 consists of 13 residues. J lost 5 bases, V lost 1 base, and 2 bases had no gene match. Germline CDR1 and CDR2: MGHDK and SYGVNS. What was amplified from RNA transcripts were TCR beta CDR3 regions. During a first-round RT-PCR of the TCR CDR3, the HTBI primer set was used. TCRdb re-derived calls from the multiplex PCR reads in MiXCR, one entry per CDR3 protein. The sample yields roughly 170,000 distinct CDR3 sequences, over 15% seen once. The sample comes from a study of T cells in Graves' hyperthyroidism and ophthalmopathy. Specimen: blood. This TCR was sampled from a woman in her forties or fifties with Graves' hyperthyroidism. The chain is built from TRBV25-1 and TRBJ2-7; 7 positions agree with TRBD1. CDR3 in amino acids: CASSESGQNEQYF. The CDR3 DNA reads as TGTGCCAGCAGTGAATCGGGACAGAACGAGCAGTACTTC.